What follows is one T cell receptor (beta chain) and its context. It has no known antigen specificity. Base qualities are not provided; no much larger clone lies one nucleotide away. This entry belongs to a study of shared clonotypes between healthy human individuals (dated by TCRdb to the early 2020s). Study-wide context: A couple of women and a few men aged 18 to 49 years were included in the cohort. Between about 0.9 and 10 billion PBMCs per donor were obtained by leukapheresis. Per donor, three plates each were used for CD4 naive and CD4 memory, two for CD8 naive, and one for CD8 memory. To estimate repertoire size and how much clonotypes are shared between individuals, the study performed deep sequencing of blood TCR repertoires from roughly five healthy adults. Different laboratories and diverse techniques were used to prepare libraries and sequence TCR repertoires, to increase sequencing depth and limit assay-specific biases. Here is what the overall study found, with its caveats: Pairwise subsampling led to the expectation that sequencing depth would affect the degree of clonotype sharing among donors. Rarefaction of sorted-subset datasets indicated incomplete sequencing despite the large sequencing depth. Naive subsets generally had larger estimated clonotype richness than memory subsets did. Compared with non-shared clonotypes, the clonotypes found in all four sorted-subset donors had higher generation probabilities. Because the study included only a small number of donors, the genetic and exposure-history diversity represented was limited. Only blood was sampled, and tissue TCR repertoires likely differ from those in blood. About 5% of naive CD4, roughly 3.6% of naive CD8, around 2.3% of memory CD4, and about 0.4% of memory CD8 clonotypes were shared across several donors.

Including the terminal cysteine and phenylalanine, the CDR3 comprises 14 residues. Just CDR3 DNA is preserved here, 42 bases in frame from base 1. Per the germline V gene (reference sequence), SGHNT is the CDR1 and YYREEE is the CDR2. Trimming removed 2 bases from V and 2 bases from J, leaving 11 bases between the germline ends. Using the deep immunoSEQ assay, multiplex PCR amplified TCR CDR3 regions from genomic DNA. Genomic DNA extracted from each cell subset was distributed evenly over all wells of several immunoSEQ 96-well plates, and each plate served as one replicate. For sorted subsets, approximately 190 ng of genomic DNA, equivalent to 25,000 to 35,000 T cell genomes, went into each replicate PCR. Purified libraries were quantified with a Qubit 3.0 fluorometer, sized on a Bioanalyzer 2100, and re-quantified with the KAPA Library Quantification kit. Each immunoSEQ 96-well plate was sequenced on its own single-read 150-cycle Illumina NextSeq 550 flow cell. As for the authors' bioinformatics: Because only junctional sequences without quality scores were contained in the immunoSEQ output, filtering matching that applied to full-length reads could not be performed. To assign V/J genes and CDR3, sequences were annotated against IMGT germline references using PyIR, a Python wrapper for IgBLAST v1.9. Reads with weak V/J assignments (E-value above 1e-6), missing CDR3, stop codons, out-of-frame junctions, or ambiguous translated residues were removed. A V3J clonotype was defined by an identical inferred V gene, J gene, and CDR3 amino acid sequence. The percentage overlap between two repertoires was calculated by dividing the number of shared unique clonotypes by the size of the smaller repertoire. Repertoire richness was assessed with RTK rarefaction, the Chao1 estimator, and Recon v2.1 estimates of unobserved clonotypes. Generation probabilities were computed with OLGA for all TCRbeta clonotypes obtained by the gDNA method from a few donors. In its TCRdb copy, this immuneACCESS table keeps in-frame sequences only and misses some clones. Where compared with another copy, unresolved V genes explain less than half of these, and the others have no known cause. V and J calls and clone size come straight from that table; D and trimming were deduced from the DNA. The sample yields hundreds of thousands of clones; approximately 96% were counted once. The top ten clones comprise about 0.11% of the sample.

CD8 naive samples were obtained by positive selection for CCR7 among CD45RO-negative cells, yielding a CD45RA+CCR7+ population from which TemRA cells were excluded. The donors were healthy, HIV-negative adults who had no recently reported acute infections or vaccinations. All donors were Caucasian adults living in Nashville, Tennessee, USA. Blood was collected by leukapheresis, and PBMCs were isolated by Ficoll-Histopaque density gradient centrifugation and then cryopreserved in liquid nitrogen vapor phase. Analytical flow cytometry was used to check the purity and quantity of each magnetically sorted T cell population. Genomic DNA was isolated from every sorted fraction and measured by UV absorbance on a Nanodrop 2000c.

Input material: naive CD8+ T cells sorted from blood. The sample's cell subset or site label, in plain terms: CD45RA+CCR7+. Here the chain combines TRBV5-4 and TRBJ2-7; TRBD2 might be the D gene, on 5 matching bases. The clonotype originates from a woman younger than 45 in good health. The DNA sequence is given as TGTGCCAGCAGCTTAACTGGGAGTCCCTACGAGCAGTACTTC. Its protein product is CASSLTGSPYEQYF.